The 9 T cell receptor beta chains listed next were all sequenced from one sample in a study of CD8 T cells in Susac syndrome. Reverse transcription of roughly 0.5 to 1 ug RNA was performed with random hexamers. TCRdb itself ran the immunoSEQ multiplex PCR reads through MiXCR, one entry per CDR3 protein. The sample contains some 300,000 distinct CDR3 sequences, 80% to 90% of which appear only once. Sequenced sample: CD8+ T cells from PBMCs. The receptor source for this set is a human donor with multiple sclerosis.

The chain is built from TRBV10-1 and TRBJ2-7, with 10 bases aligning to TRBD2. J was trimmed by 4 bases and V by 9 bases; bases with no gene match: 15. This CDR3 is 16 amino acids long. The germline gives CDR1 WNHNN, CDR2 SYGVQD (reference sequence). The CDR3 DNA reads TGCGCCAGTTCCTCCATTCCCGGGACTAGCGCGTACGAGCAGTACTTC. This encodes CASSSIPGTSAYEQYF.

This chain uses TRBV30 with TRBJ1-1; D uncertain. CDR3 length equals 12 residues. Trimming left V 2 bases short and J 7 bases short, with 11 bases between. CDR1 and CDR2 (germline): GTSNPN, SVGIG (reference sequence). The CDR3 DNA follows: TGTGCCTGGAGTCCGGGTACAATTGAAGCTTTCTTT. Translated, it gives CAWSPGTIEAFF.

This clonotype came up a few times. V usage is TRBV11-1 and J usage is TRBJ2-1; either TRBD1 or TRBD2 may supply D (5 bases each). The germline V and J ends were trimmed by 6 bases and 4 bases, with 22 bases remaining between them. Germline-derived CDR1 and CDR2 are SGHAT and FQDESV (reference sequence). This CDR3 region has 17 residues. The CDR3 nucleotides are TGTGCCAGCAGTCGCCCGGGGACCTTAGCTTGGTACAATGAGCAGTTCTTC. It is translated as CASSRPGTLAWYNEQFF. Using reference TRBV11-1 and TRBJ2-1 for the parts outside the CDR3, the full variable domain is EAEVAQSPRYKITEKSQAVAFWCDPISGHATLYWYRQILGQGPELLVQFQDESVVDDSQLPKDRFSAERLKGVDSTLKIQPAELGDSAMYLCASSRPGTLAWYNEQFFGPGTRLTVL.

CDR3 nucleotide sequence: TGTGCCAGCAGTTTAGGGACGAGGGAGGCTTTCTTT. Translating it yields CASSLGTREAFF. The V call is TRBV12-3 or TRBV12-4, the J call TRBJ1-1; D is undetermined. Trimming pared 1 base from V and 11 bases from J, leaving 11 bases between. This CDR3 comprises 12 residues.

CDR3 amino acids: CASSQWGNEQFF. Here the CDR3 DNA reads TGTGCCAGTTCCCAGTGGGGGAATGAGCAGTTCTTC. The chain joins TRBV19 to TRBJ2-1; D is perhaps TRBD1 or TRBD2 (5 bases each). The CDR3 extends over 12 amino acids. CDR1 LNHDA and CDR2 SQIVND come from the germline V gene (reference sequence). The V and J ends lost 8 bases and 7 bases respectively, with 12 bases between them.

The CDR3 region has the DNA TGTGCCAGCAGCCCACTAGCGGGAGGGCCAAGGGAGGACAATGAGCAGTTCTTC. Translation: CASSPLAGGPREDNEQFF. This chain joins TRBV7-6 and TRBJ2-1; the match to TRBD2 covers 13 bases. Germline loops: CDR1 SGHVS, CDR2 FNYEAQ. V shed 5 bases, J shed 5 bases, and the junction held 12 bases outside the gene matches. This CDR3 region has 18 residues.

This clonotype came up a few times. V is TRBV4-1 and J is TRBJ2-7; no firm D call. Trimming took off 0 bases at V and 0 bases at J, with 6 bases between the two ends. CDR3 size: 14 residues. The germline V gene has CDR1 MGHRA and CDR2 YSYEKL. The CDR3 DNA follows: TGCGCCAGCAGCCAAGATATTAACTCCTACGAGCAGTACTTC. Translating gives CASSQDINSYEQYF.

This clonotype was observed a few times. The CDR3 region is CASSQDHGGRTYEQYF. The DNA for the CDR3 is TGCGCCAGCAGCCAAGACCATGGCGGGAGGACCTACGAGCAGTACTTC. The genes are TRBV4-1 and TRBJ2-7; 8 positions agree with TRBD2. Germline CDR1 is MGHRA and CDR2 is YSYEKL. This CDR3 has 16 amino acids. The V segment lost 0 bases and the J segment 2 bases; nucleotides outside the gene matches: 6.

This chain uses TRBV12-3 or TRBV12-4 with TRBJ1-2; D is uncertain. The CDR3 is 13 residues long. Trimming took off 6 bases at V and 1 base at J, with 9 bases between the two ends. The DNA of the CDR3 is TGTGCCAGCAGCAGCGGGTTTAACTATGGCTACACCTTC. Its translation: CASSSGFNYGYTF.